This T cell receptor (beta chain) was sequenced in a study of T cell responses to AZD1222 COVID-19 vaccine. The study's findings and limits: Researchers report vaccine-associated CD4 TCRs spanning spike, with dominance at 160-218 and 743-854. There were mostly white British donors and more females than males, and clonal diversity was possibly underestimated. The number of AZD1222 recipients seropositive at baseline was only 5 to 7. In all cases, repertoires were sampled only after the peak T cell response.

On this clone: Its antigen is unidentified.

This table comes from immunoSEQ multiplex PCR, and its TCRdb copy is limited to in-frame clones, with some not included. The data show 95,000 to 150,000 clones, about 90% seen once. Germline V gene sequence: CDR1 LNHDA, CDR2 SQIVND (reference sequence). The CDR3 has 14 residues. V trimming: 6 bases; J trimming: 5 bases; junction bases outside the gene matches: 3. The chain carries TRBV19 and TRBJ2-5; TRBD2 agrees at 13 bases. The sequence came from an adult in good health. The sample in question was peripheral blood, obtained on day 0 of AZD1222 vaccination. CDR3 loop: CASRTSGGSETQYF. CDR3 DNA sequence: TGTGCCAGTAGGACTAGCGGGGGGTCGGAGACCCAGTACTTC.